The rows below give T cell receptor beta chains drawn from one sample of a study of cytomegalovirus exposure and HLA in healthy donors. TCRdb's table, derived via immunoSEQ multiplex PCR, lists solely in-frame clones and lacks some. In the table there are 150,000 to 200,000 clones, more than 70% of which are singletons. Material: PBMCs. All receptors come from a man younger than 35 in good health and CMV-seropositive. Each CDR3 is given with its conserved first and last residue. A D gene is named only where the DNA matches it firmly. The listing skips clone size in some rows; elsewhere it reads once, few, many or a size class.

once | TRBD2 | TRBJ2-1 | TRBV27 | CASSFGRARNEQFF | TGTGCCAGCAGTTTCGGGAGGGCCCGCAATGAGCAGTTCTTC
- | - | TRBJ2-1 | TRBV5-1 | CASSSTANEQFF | TGCGCCAGCAGCTCAACAGCAAATGAGCAGTTCTTC
- | - | TRBJ2-1 | TRBV11-2 | CASSFMNEQFF | TGTGCCAGCAGCTTTATGAATGAGCAGTTCTTC
- | TRBD1 | TRBJ2-5 | TRBV10-3 | CAISESTMGDRDETQYF | TGTGCCATCAGTGAGTCGACGATGGGGGACAGGGACGAGACCCAGTACTTC
- | TRBD2 | TRBJ2-3 | TRBV29-1 | CSATSGSTDTQYF | TGCAGCGCGACTAGCGGGAGCACAGATACGCAGTATTTT
- | TRBD2 | TRBJ2-7 | TRBV27 | CASSSPSGSYEQYF | TGTGCCAGCAGTTCCCCTAGCGGGAGCTACGAGCAGTACTTC
- | TRBD1 | TRBJ2-4 | TRBV19 | CASSRGQGANIQYF | TGTGCCAGTAGTAGGGGACAGGGGGCAAACATTCAGTACTTC
- | TRBD1 | TRBJ2-7 | TRBV7-3 | CASSLQGANSEQYF | TGTGCCAGCAGCTTGCAGGGGGCGAATTCCGAGCAGTACTTC
- | TRBD1 | TRBJ1-1 | TRBV5-4 | CASSLITGVGSTEAFF | TGTGCCAGCAGCTTGATTACAGGGGTAGGGAGCACTGAAGCTTTCTTT
- | TRBD2 | TRBJ2-2 | TRBV4-1 | CASSLSRLAGYTGELFF | TGCGCCAGCAGCCTCAGCAGGCTAGCGGGATATACCGGGGAGCTGTTTTTT
- | TRBD2 | TRBJ2-1 | TRBV28 | CASSLGGSGTHEQFF | TGTGCCAGCAGTTTAGGGGGTAGCGGGACCCATGAGCAGTTCTTC
- | - | TRBJ1-1 | TRBV6-1 | CASSVQERVIGGAFF | TGTGCCAGCAGTGTTCAGGAGAGGGTCATTGGTGGGGCTTTCTTT
- | - | TRBJ2-7 | TRBV7-6 | CASSSGEDEQYF | TGTGCCAGCAGCTCGGGGGAAGACGAGCAGTACTTC
once | TRBD2 | TRBJ2-7 | TRBV10-2 | CASFPGTSGGYEQYF | TGCGCCAGCTTCCCCGGGACTAGCGGGGGCTACGAGCAGTACTTC
- | TRBD2 | TRBJ2-3 | TRBV29-1 | CSVEDVVAGGTDTQYF | TGCAGCGTTGAAGATGTGGTAGCGGGGGGCACAGATACGCAGTATTTT
once | - | TRBJ2-1 | TRBV7-3 | CASSLGGGSRSNEQFF | TGTGCCAGCAGCTTAGGGGGCGGGAGTAGGAGCAATGAGCAGTTCTTC
- | - | TRBJ1-5 | TRBV7-9 | CASSSDSQGTGNQPQHF | TGTGCCAGCAGCTCGGACAGTCAGGGCACGGGCAATCAGCCCCAGCATTTT
few | - | TRBJ2-7 | TRBV28 | CASSRYQGHLTYEQYF | TGTGCCAGCAGTCGATATCAGGGACATTTGACCTACGAGCAGTACTTC
- | - | TRBJ1-2 | TRBV7-2 | CASSETGYGYTF | TGTGCCAGCAGCGAGACAGGCTATGGCTACACCTTC
once | - | TRBJ2-3 | TRBV5-1 | CASRGTRPSTDTQYF | TGCGCCAGCAGAGGGACAAGACCTAGCACAGATACGCAGTATTTT
once | TRBD2 | TRBJ2-3 | TRBV5-4 | CASSSESGTSGTDTQYF | TGTGCCAGCAGCTCTGAGTCCGGGACTAGCGGGACAGATACGCAGTATTTT
- | - | TRBJ2-1 | TRBV29-1 | CSVTILLGGEQFF | TGCAGCGTGACTATACTCCTAGGTGGTGAGCAGTTCTTC
- | - | TRBJ1-1 | TRBV10-3 | CAISGKGQRMNTEAFF | TGTGCCATCAGTGGAAAAGGACAGCGTATGAACACTGAAGCTTTCTTT
- | - | TRBJ2-2 | TRBV6-1 | CASSEGWGTTGTGELFF | TGTGCCAGCAGTGAAGGGTGGGGGACAACAGGGACCGGGGAGCTGTTTTTT
- | - | TRBJ2-1 | TRBV28 | CASSQAGPLYNEQFF | TGTGCCAGCAGTCAAGCGGGTCCCCTCTACAATGAGCAGTTCTTC
- | - | TRBJ2-1 | TRBV7-9 | CASSLVSRGRGEQFF | TGTGCCAGCAGCTTAGTATCGCGGGGGCGTGGGGAGCAGTTCTTC
few | - | TRBJ2-1 | TRBV30 | CAWKSRGNEQFF | TGTGCCTGGAAGAGTCGGGGCAATGAGCAGTTCTTC
- | TRBD1 | TRBJ1-2 | TRBV4-1 | CASSQDNRGHGYTF | TGCGCCAGCAGCCAAGATAACAGGGGCCATGGCTACACCTTC
few | TRBD2 | TRBJ2-1 | TRBV2 | CASSQTSGTLNEQFF | TGTGCCAGCAGCCAAACTAGCGGGACGCTGAATGAGCAGTTCTTC
- | - | TRBJ2-5 | TRBV25-1 | CASSGTSTKTQYF | TGTGCCAGCAGTGGCACTAGCACAAAGACCCAGTACTTC
once | - | TRBJ1-4 | TRBV27 | CASSLRGLPYEKLFF | TGTGCCAGCAGCTTACGCGGGCTACCATACGAAAAACTGTTTTTT
- | - | TRBJ1-2 | TRBV4-1 | CASSPSDSAIGYGYTF | TGCGCCAGCAGCCCCTCGGACAGCGCAATCGGGTATGGCTACACCTTC
- | TRBD2 | TRBJ2-3 | TRBV28 | CASRLSGGLRDTQYF | TGTGCCAGCAGGCTGAGCGGGGGCTTGAGGGATACGCAGTATTTT
- | - | TRBJ1-1 | TRBV15 | CATSRRTGNKQGTNTEAFF | TGTGCCACCAGCAGACGTACAGGAAACAAACAGGGAACGAACACTGAAGCTTTCTTT
- | TRBD2 | TRBJ2-1 | TRBV6-6 | CASIGGSATDEQFF | TGTGCCAGCATAGGCGGGAGCGCTACGGATGAGCAGTTCTTC
- | - | TRBJ2-7 | TRBV7-6 | CASSLWADEQYF | TGTGCCAGCAGCCTATGGGCCGACGAGCAGTACTTC
few | - | TRBJ2-5 | TRBV18 | CASSPRDIQETQYF | TGTGCCAGCTCACCCCGGGACATCCAAGAGACCCAGTACTTC
- | - | TRBJ1-2 | TRBV7-2 | CASKTSSVFNYGYTF | TGTGCCAGTAAGACTAGCAGCGTTTTTAACTATGGCTACACCTTC
- | - | TRBJ2-5 | TRBV18 | CASSPHREETQYF | TGTGCCAGCTCACCACACAGGGAGGAGACCCAGTACTTC
once | - | TRBJ1-4 | TRBV20-1 | CGAVAREKLFF | TGCGGGGCCGTCGCCCGGGAAAAACTGTTTTTT